The clone carrying this TCR beta chain came up a few times. What it binds is not known. This entry is derived from a study of human T cells and chemical hapten exposure. Points from the study as a whole: Unchanged with DPC sensitization were TCRs above 1 in 1000 frequency.

Total RNA was isolated from whole blood that had not been fractionated. TCRdb used MiXCR to reprocess the 5' RACE reads, holding one entry per CDR3 protein. The sample contains 110,000 to 150,000 distinct CDR3 sequences, around 4.4% of which appear only once. This CDR3 is 16 amino acids long. Germline loops: CDR1 SGHKS, CDR2 YYEKEE (reference sequence). V trimming: 3 bases; J trimming: 1 base; junction bases outside the gene matches: 6. This TCR came from a female donor in good health. The chain joins TRBV5-5 to TRBJ1-5; 8 bases align to TRBD1. CDR3 in DNA: TGTGCCAGCAGCTCCGGACAGGGAGTGAGCAATCAGCCCCAGCATTTT. Translating gives CASSSGQGVSNQPQHF.